This is a list of T cell receptor beta chains from one sample in a study of regulatory T cells in long-lasting Graves disease. TCRdb reanalysed the multiplex PCR reads using MiXCR and keeps one entry per CDR3 protein. The data contain some 560,000 distinct CDR3 sequences, 15% to 20% of them singletons. The same data also contributed to another study, on T cells in Graves' hyperthyroidism and ophthalmopathy.

This specimen consisted of peripheral blood mononuclear cells (PBMCs), obtained at new diagnosis, from a patient treated with antithyroid drugs. Every receptor here comes from a woman aged 35 to 60 with Graves disease. The CDR3 runs from the conserved cysteine through the conserved F or W. The D gene is left open where the match is weak. The size of a clone is reported for some rows only, either as once, few or many, or as a class for expanded clones.

d_gene: NA; abundance: NA; v_gene: TRBV12-3/TRBV12-4; j_gene: TRBJ2-2; CDR3nt: TGTGCCAGCAGTTTAGCGGGGGGAGGAGACACCGGGGAGCTGTTTTTT; CDR3aa: CASSLAGGGDTGELFF
d_gene: NA; abundance: NA; v_gene: TRBV7-6; j_gene: TRBJ2-7; CDR3nt: TGTGCCAGCAGTCCTTCTAGCTCCAGCTCCTACGAGCAGTACTTC; CDR3aa: CASSPSSSSSYEQYF
d_gene: NA; abundance: many; v_gene: TRBV12-3/TRBV12-4; j_gene: TRBJ1-1; CDR3nt: TGTGCCAGCAGTCCTGACACCTGGGGCACTGAAGCTTTCTTT; CDR3aa: CASSPDTWGTEAFF
d_gene: NA; abundance: few; v_gene: TRBV5-4; j_gene: TRBJ1-4; CDR3nt: TGTGCCAGCAGCCGGGGGGGGCTCGGGGAAAAACTGTTTTTT; CDR3aa: CASSRGGLGEKLFF
d_gene: TRBD1; abundance: NA; v_gene: TRBV9; j_gene: TRBJ1-5; CDR3nt: TGTGCCAGCAGCGCCGGGACAGGGGTTCGGCAGCCCCAGCATTTT; CDR3aa: CASSAGTGVRQPQHF
d_gene: NA; abundance: many; v_gene: TRBV11-2; j_gene: TRBJ2-3; CDR3nt: TGTGCCAGCAGTCCGGGCACAGATACGCAGTATTTT; CDR3aa: CASSPGTDTQYF
d_gene: NA; abundance: few; v_gene: TRBV4-1; j_gene: TRBJ2-1; CDR3nt: TGCGCCAGCAGCCAAGTGACTGCCCCAAAATACAATGAGCAGTTCTTC; CDR3aa: CASSQVTAPKYNEQFF
d_gene: NA; abundance: many; v_gene: TRBV11-2; j_gene: TRBJ2-2; CDR3nt: TGTGCCAGCAGCTTAGTGCTAGCTGGTTCCGGGGAGCTGTTTTTT; CDR3aa: CASSLVLAGSGELFF
d_gene: NA; abundance: many; v_gene: TRBV3-1; j_gene: TRBJ1-1; CDR3nt: TGTGCCAGCAGCGCTACGCAGGGCGCAACCGGAGCTTTCTTT; CDR3aa: CASSATQGATGAFF
d_gene: TRBD1; abundance: NA; v_gene: TRBV7-8; j_gene: TRBJ2-1; CDR3nt: TGTGCCAGCAGCTCAGCGCCGGGACAGGGCATCGATGAGCAGTTCTTC; CDR3aa: CASSSAPGQGIDEQFF
d_gene: TRBD1; abundance: many; v_gene: TRBV5-1; j_gene: TRBJ2-5; CDR3nt: TGCGCCAGCAGCTCTAATGACAGGGTTCGGGAAGAGACCCAGTACTTC; CDR3aa: CASSSNDRVREETQYF
d_gene: TRBD1; abundance: many; v_gene: TRBV3-1; j_gene: TRBJ1-2; CDR3nt: TGTGCCAGCAGCCGCGCACAGGGGGCTGATGGCTACACCTTC; CDR3aa: CASSRAQGADGYTF
d_gene: NA; abundance: NA; v_gene: TRBV30; j_gene: TRBJ1-5; CDR3nt: TGTGCTTACGGGACGGATAGCAATCAGCCCCAGCATTTT; CDR3aa: CAYGTDSNQPQHF
d_gene: TRBD1; abundance: NA; v_gene: TRBV7-9; j_gene: TRBJ1-2; CDR3nt: TGTGCCAGCAGAACACGAGGGACAGGGTATCGTGGCTACACCTTC; CDR3aa: CASRTRGTGYRGYTF
d_gene: NA; abundance: few; v_gene: TRBV13; j_gene: TRBJ1-4; CDR3nt: TGTGCCAGCAGCTCGGGTCTAACAGGATATGAAAAACTGTTTTTT; CDR3aa: CASSSGLTGYEKLFF
d_gene: NA; abundance: many; v_gene: TRBV20-1; j_gene: TRBJ1-1; CDR3nt: TGCAGTGCCATGGGCTGGGGTGCCCGAACGAGTCTAACGAACACTGAAGCTTTCTTT; CDR3aa: CSAMGWGARTSLTNTEAFF
d_gene: NA; abundance: NA; v_gene: TRBV20-1; j_gene: TRBJ1-5; CDR3nt: TGCAGTGCTATAAGAGGATTAGTTAATCAGCCCCAGCATTTT; CDR3aa: CSAIRGLVNQPQHF
d_gene: TRBD1; abundance: many; v_gene: TRBV5-5; j_gene: TRBJ2-5; CDR3nt: TGTGCCAGCAGCGAATGGACAGGGTACGCGGAGACCCAGTACTTC; CDR3aa: CASSEWTGYAETQYF
d_gene: NA; abundance: NA; v_gene: TRBV12-3/TRBV12-4; j_gene: TRBJ1-4; CDR3nt: TGTGCCAGCAGTTTCTCAGGGCTTGTAACTAATGAAAAACTGTTTTTT; CDR3aa: CASSFSGLVTNEKLFF
d_gene: TRBD1; abundance: many; v_gene: TRBV28; j_gene: TRBJ1-6; CDR3nt: TGTGCCAGCAGCCCGTCGGGACAGGGTCATTCACCCCTCCACTTT; CDR3aa: CASSPSGQGHSPLHF
d_gene: TRBD2; abundance: NA; v_gene: TRBV19; j_gene: TRBJ2-1; CDR3nt: TGTGCCAGTAGCAAGCGCAGCGGGGGGGCGATTAATGAGCAGTTCTTC; CDR3aa: CASSKRSGGAINEQFF
d_gene: NA; abundance: NA; v_gene: TRBV29-1; j_gene: TRBJ1-2; CDR3nt: TGCAGCGTTGTTGGGGTGGGGGCCGGCTATGGCTACACCTTC; CDR3aa: CSVVGVGAGYGYTF
d_gene: NA; abundance: few; v_gene: TRBV20-1; j_gene: TRBJ1-3; CDR3nt: TGCAGTGCTACCAGGGATGGAAACACCATATATTTT; CDR3aa: CSATRDGNTIYF
d_gene: NA; abundance: once; v_gene: TRBV6-8; j_gene: TRBJ1-1; CDR3nt: TGTGCCGTTCACCCCGGGGGGGCGAACACTGAAGCTTTCTTT; CDR3aa: CAVHPGGANTEAFF
d_gene: NA; abundance: many; v_gene: TRBV3-1; j_gene: TRBJ1-1; CDR3nt: TGTGCCAGCAGCCAAGCTTATGGGGGCCTTCGGTTCACTGAAGCTTTCTTT; CDR3aa: CASSQAYGGLRFTEAFF
d_gene: TRBD1; abundance: NA; v_gene: TRBV20-1; j_gene: TRBJ2-3; CDR3nt: TGCAGTGCTCCGCAGGGGGCGGAAACAGATACGCAGTATTTT; CDR3aa: CSAPQGAETDTQYF
d_gene: NA; abundance: NA; v_gene: TRBV9; j_gene: TRBJ2-2; CDR3nt: TGTGCCAGCAGCGTAGTCTCCAGCGGCGAGCTGTTTTTT; CDR3aa: CASSVVSSGELFF
d_gene: NA; abundance: many; v_gene: TRBV13; j_gene: TRBJ2-5; CDR3nt: TGTGCCAGCAGCTTAGGTGTCGGAGGGGTCGGAGAGACCCAGTACTTC; CDR3aa: CASSLGVGGVGETQYF
d_gene: NA; abundance: NA; v_gene: TRBV19; j_gene: TRBJ1-5; CDR3nt: TGTGCCAGTAGTATTTTCGGGACGAGTAATCAGCCCCAGCATTTT; CDR3aa: CASSIFGTSNQPQHF
d_gene: NA; abundance: NA; v_gene: TRBV11-3; j_gene: TRBJ2-2; CDR3nt: TGTGCCAGCAGCTTATGGCAGGCGGGTACCGGGGAGCTGTTTTTT; CDR3aa: CASSLWQAGTGELFF
d_gene: TRBD2; abundance: many; v_gene: TRBV11-2; j_gene: TRBJ2-7; CDR3nt: TGTGCCAGCACCTCCCTCGGGGGGGGCTCCTACGAGCAGTACTTC; CDR3aa: CASTSLGGGSYEQYF
d_gene: NA; abundance: few; v_gene: TRBV7-2; j_gene: TRBJ1-4; CDR3nt: TGTGCCAGCAGCCCGTCCAGGGCCACTAATGAAAAACTGTTTTTT; CDR3aa: CASSPSRATNEKLFF
d_gene: NA; abundance: NA; v_gene: TRBV9; j_gene: TRBJ1-1; CDR3nt: TGTGCCAGCAGCGCCCACAGGGAGGGTTTGAACACTGAAGCTTTCTTT; CDR3aa: CASSAHREGLNTEAFF